Each of the 32 T cell receptor beta chains below was sequenced from the same sample in a study of B cell selection in AIRE deficiency. CD4+CD127+ cells were sorted as the conventional CD4 T cells. Here immunoSEQ multiplex PCR was the method, and the copy in TCRdb shows in-frame clones only, minus some. The data show 20,000 to 25,000 clones, 95% to 98% seen once. Sequenced material: conventional CD4+ T cells sorted from PBMCs. These TCRs come from a human donor with AIRE deficiency.

The count of this clone is one. The rearrangement joins TRBV18 to TRBJ2-1, with D perhaps assigned TRBD1 or TRBD2 (6 bases each). V shed 5 bases and J shed 0 bases, with 23 bases lying between them. The CDR3 runs 19 residues. Germline V gene lookup returns CDR1 KGHSH and CDR2 LQKENI. In DNA form, the CDR3 reads TGTGCCAGCTCATCGGGGGCTCGAGGCGGAGGGAGCTCCTACAATGAGCAGTTCTTC. This sequence encodes CASSSGARGGGSSYNEQFF. The full variable domain, rest sourced from reference TRBV18 and TRBJ2-1, is NAGVMQNPRHLVRRRGQEARLRCSPMKGHSHVYWYRQLPEEGLKFMVYLQKENIIDESGMPKERFSAEFPKEGPSILRIQQVVRGDSAAYFCASSSGARGGGSSYNEQFFGPGTRLTVL.

This clone has more than one count but fewer than ten. The chain joins TRBV5-8 to TRBJ1-4; D is unresolved. CDR1 and CDR2 from the germline V gene are SGHTS and YDEGEE. With 0 bases removed from V and 5 bases from J, the gap between germline ends came to 8 bases. The CDR3 totals 14 residues. CDR3 sequence reads: CASSLGQRNEKLFF. Written as DNA, the CDR3 is TGTGCCAGCAGCTTGGGGCAGAGAAATGAAAAACTGTTTTTT.

The gene calls are TRBV18 and TRBJ1-1; 10 nucleotides match TRBD1. V lost 4 bases, J lost 1 base, and 0 bases stayed unmatched. The CDR3 contains 14 residues. Germline CDR1 is KGHSH and CDR2 is LQKENI. CDR3 in amino acids: CASSRQGANTEAFF. The CDR3 DNA reads TGTGCCAGCTCACGACAGGGGGCGAACACTGAAGCTTTCTTT.

The genes are TRBV5-1 and TRBJ2-2; D gene unclear. Germline V lookup: CDR1 SGHRS, CDR2 YFSETQ. V gave up 6 bases and J gave up 0 bases, with 9 bases separating them. CDR3 size: 14 residues. Here the CDR3 reads CASKPAANTGELFF. Here the CDR3 DNA reads TGCGCCAGCAAGCCGGCGGCGAACACCGGGGAGCTGTTTTTT. The entire variable domain, with the rest obtained from reference TRBV5-1 and TRBJ2-2, is as follows: KAGVTQTPRYLIKTRGQQVTLSCSPISGHRSVSWYQQTPGQGLQFLFEYFSETQRNKGNFPGRFSGRQFSNSRSEMNVSTLELGDSALYLCASKPAANTGELFFGEGSRLTVL.

This clone appeared a single time. This chain uses TRBV2 with TRBJ1-5; the D is unclear. Trimming cost V 4 bases and J 9 bases, with 16 bases left between them. The germline V gene encodes CDR1 SNHLY and CDR2 FYNNEI. The CDR3 length is 14 residues. CDR3 nucleotide sequence: TGTGCCAGCAGTGTGTCCGAAAACATGCCGCCCCAGCATTTT. This codes for CASSVSENMPPQHF.

The genes are TRBV6-5 and TRBJ1-4, with TRBD1 identical over 7 bases. CDR1 is MNHEY and CDR2 is SVGAGI in the germline V gene. CDR3 length: 15 amino acids. With V trimmed by 5 bases and J by 8 bases, 11 bases remained unmatched. CDR3 amino acids: CASSAGGKGGEKLFF. CDR3 nucleotides: TGTGCCAGCAGTGCCGGGGGCAAAGGGGGCGAAAAACTGTTTTTT.

J is TRBJ2-1 and V is TRBV18; D is perhaps TRBD1 (5 bases). Trimming left V 3 bases short and J 8 bases short, with 14 bases between. This CDR3 spans 14 amino acids. CDR1 is KGHSH and CDR2 is LQKENI in the germline V gene. The CDR3, as DNA: TGTGCCAGCTCACCGGTTTTAGGGGTGGATGAGCAGTTCTTC. Protein product: CASSPVLGVDEQFF.

The chain is built from TRBV30 and TRBJ1-1, with 8 bases identical to TRBD1. The CDR3 is 11 residues long. Germline loops: CDR1 GTSNPN, CDR2 SVGIG (reference sequence). The V and J ends lost 2 bases and 8 bases, in that order; junction bases with no gene match: 1. As DNA, the CDR3 is TGTGCCTGGAGTAGACAGGGGGAAGCTTTCTTT. This gives the protein CAWSRQGEAFF.

V gene TRBV7-3 combines with J gene TRBJ1-1, with 9 bases matching TRBD1. The CDR3 is 12 residues long. V lost 4 bases, J lost 11 bases, and 5 bases stayed unmatched. The germline V gene encodes CDR1 SGHTA and CDR2 FQGTGA. The chain's CDR3 is CASSSGQGGAFF. DNA for the CDR3: TGTGCCAGCAGCTCGGGACAGGGCGGCGCTTTCTTT.

V usage is TRBV29-1 and J usage is TRBJ2-2, with 7 bases aligning to TRBD1. The V gene's germline CDR1 is SQVTM and CDR2 ANQGSEA. The CDR3 is made up of 13 amino acids. With V trimmed by 6 bases and J by 6 bases, 7 bases remained unmatched. This CDR3 reads CSVATGSSGELFF. The CDR3 bases are TGCAGCGTCGCGACAGGGTCATCCGGGGAGCTGTTTTTT.

The DNA of the CDR3 is TGTGCCAGCAGCATTGACTTCACCTACGAGCAGTACTTC. Translation gives CASSIDFTYEQYF. This rearrangement joins TRBV5-4 to TRBJ2-7; no clear D. The CDR3 length is 13 residues. V was clipped by 4 bases and J by 2 bases, with 10 bases between them. CDR1 and CDR2 (germline): SGHNT, YYREEE (reference sequence). The complete variable domain, with remaining parts taken from reference TRBV5-4 and TRBJ2-7, reads ETGVTQSPTHLIKTRGQQVTLRCSSQSGHNTVSWYQQALGQGPQFIFQYYREEENGRGNFPPRFSGLQFPNYSSELNVNALELDDSALYLCASSIDFTYEQYFGPGTRLTVT.

About this clone: A junction end diverges from the germline sequence, so it may reflect a read error. V gene TRBV7-9 combines with J gene TRBJ2-7; 8 nucleotides agree with TRBD1. The CDR3 consists of 17 residues. Germline CDR1 reads SEHNR; CDR2 reads FQNEAQ (reference sequence). The CDR3 spells CASSLGGGQGPSNEQYF. For the CDR3, the DNA is TGTGCCAGCAGCTTAGGGGGCGGACAGGGTCCCTCCAACGAGCAGTACTTC.

This clone appeared once. V is TRBV19 and J is TRBJ2-6; 8 positions agree with TRBD1. The CDR3 totals 18 residues. Germline V CDR1 and CDR2: LNHDA, SQIVND (reference sequence). J was trimmed by 4 bases and V by 3 bases; bases with no gene match: 11. The CDR3 sequence: CASSMGQVLTTGANVLTF. The CDR3, as DNA: TGTGCCAGTAGTATGGGACAGGTGCTTACTACGGGGGCCAACGTCCTGACTTTC.

J is TRBJ2-1 and V is TRBV9, with D perhaps given as TRBD1 or TRBD2 (5 bases each). The CDR3 sequence is 14 residues long. CDR1 SGDLS and CDR2 YYNGEE come from the germline V gene. Between the trimmed V and J ends, which lost 4 bases and 9 bases, there was a span of 17 bases. The CDR3 DNA sequence: TGTGCCAGCAGCCCTAGACCCGACGGGGCTGAGCAGTTCTTC. Translation: CASSPRPDGAEQFF.

CDR3 in DNA: TGTGCCAGCGAGACAGATTTGCCTGGCAATCAGCCCCAGCATTTT. Residues: CASETDLPGNQPQHF. The chain couples TRBV28 to TRBJ1-5, with D perhaps TRBD1 (5 bases). CDR1 and CDR2 from the germline V gene are MDHEN and SYDVKM. V was pared by 8 bases and J by 2 bases, with 16 bases between. This CDR3 is built from 15 residues.

The chain employs TRBV7-2 and TRBJ2-7; D is unclear. The V and J ends lost 2 bases and 6 bases respectively, with 8 bases between them. CDR1 SGHTA and CDR2 FQGNSA come from the germline V gene. This CDR3 comprises 12 residues. The CDR3 here is CASSLYGSEQYF. In DNA form, the CDR3 reads TGTGCCAGCAGCTTATATGGATCCGAGCAGTACTTC.

The V gene is TRBV30, the J gene TRBJ2-5; the D is unclear. This CDR3 spans 12 amino acids. Between the trimmed V and J ends, which lost 7 bases and 5 bases, there was a span of 14 bases. Germline loops: CDR1 GTSNPN, CDR2 SVGIG (reference sequence). In nucleotides, the CDR3 is TGTGCCTCCTCAGCCCGATTGGAGACCCAGTACTTC. This translates into CASSARLETQYF.

The chain is built from TRBV7-2 and TRBJ1-4; D remains unclear. Germline V gene sequence: CDR1 SGHTA, CDR2 FQGNSA. V lost 2 bases, J lost 2 bases, and 15 bases lay in between. This CDR3 has 17 residues. This CDR3 is CASSLQIGWRTNEKLFF. DNA for the CDR3: TGTGCCAGCAGCTTACAAATAGGCTGGAGGACTAATGAAAAACTGTTTTTT.

With respect to this clone: One junction end disagrees with the germline gene, perhaps due to a read error. This chain links TRBV6-1 with TRBJ1-6; 9 nucleotides line up with TRBD1. CDR3 size: 15 residues. The germline V gene encodes CDR1 MNHNS and CDR2 SASEGT. The chain's CDR3 is CASREGTGTGSPLHF. For the CDR3, the DNA is TGTGCCAGCAGAGAAGGGACAGGGACGGGTTCACCCCTCCACTTT.

The chain carries TRBV2 and TRBJ2-3; D assignment may be TRBD1 or TRBD2 (5 bases each). The germline V gene encodes CDR1 SNHLY and CDR2 FYNNEI. Trimming took off 4 bases at V and 1 base at J, with 15 bases between the two ends. This CDR3 spans 16 amino acids. For the CDR3, the DNA is TGTGCCAGCAGTGCCTTCGGGGCGTACCGCACAGATACGCAGTATTTT. It translates to CASSAFGAYRTDTQYF.

This chain uses TRBV4-3 with TRBJ2-2; D gene ambiguous. CDR1 and CDR2 (germline): LGHNA, YSLEER. V lost 4 bases and J lost 6, with 3 bases in between. The CDR3 sequence is 11 residues long. CDR3 amino acids: CASSRAGELFF. CDR3 in DNA: TGCGCCAGCAGCCGGGCCGGGGAGCTGTTTTTT.

The chain is built from TRBV7-9 and TRBJ1-4; 7 bases align to TRBD1. This CDR3 comprises 15 residues. Germline V gives CDR1 SEHNR, CDR2 FQNEAQ (reference sequence). J lost 4 bases, V lost 5 bases, and 7 bases had no gene match. The CDR3 DNA reads as TGTGCCAGCAGCCCTGAGGGGGCGGGTAATGAAAAACTGTTTTTT. As protein: CASSPEGAGNEKLFF.

V and J are TRBV7-2 and TRBJ2-1, with 9 nucleotides matching TRBD2. CDR1 is SGHTA, CDR2 FQGNSA, per germline. Germline trimming cut 3 bases from V and 3 bases from J; bases unmatched to any gene: 3. The CDR3 runs to 15 residues. The CDR3 spells CASSFSGSNYNEQFF. DNA of the CDR3: TGTGCCAGCAGCTTTAGCGGGAGCAACTACAATGAGCAGTTCTTC.

This chain uses TRBV5-1 with TRBJ2-3; D call uncertain. Trimming shortened V by 3 bases and J by 4 bases, and 9 bases separated the two germline ends. The germline V gene has CDR1 SGHRS and CDR2 YFSETQ. This CDR3 has 13 amino acids. The CDR3 sequence: CASSSIGSDTQYF. DNA for the CDR3: TGCGCCAGCAGCTCTATCGGGTCAGATACGCAGTATTTT.

V is TRBV15 and J is TRBJ2-3, with D perhaps matching TRBD2 (5 bases). This CDR3 spans 14 amino acids. The germline V and J ends were trimmed by 4 bases and 4 bases, with 12 bases remaining between them. Germline CDR1 reads LNHNV; CDR2 reads YYDKDF (reference sequence). The CDR3, as DNA: TGTGCCACCAGCACTCCGGGGATAGCAGATACGCAGTATTTT. This codes for CATSTPGIADTQYF.

CDR3 protein: CASSSQGPGNTIYF. The CDR3 bases are TGTGCCAGCAGTAGTCAGGGGCCTGGAAACACCATATATTTT. This chain joins TRBV6-5 and TRBJ1-3; TRBD1 is a possible D gene (6 bases). The germline V and J ends were trimmed by 5 bases and 2 bases, with 10 bases remaining between them. This CDR3 spans 14 amino acids. CDR1 is MNHEY and CDR2 is SVGAGI in the germline V gene.

V gene TRBV7-3 combines with J gene TRBJ2-2; D not certain. The V gene lost 3 bases and the J gene lost 6 bases, with 8 bases spanning the gap. The length of the CDR3 is 13 residues. CDR1 SGHTA and CDR2 FQGTGA come from the germline V gene. The CDR3 sequence is CASSFVAAGELFF. The CDR3 bases are TGTGCCAGCAGCTTTGTGGCGGCCGGGGAGCTGTTTTTT.

The chain combines TRBV5-5 with TRBJ2-2, with 10 bases identical to TRBD2. V was pared by 4 bases and J by 1 base, with 4 bases of the junction left unmatched. The CDR3 sequence is 16 residues long. Per germline, CDR1 SGHKS and CDR2 YYEKEE (reference sequence). In DNA form, the CDR3 reads TGTGCCAGCAGCGCGGGACTAGCGCTGAACACCGGGGAGCTGTTTTTT. The encoded protein is CASSAGLALNTGELFF.

The J gene is TRBJ2-3, the V gene TRBV7-9; TRBD2 agrees at 11 bases. This CDR3 region has 17 residues. The germline V gene has CDR1 SEHNR and CDR2 FQNEAQ (reference sequence). V gave up 1 base and J gave up 3 bases; unmatched junction bases: 6. CDR3 DNA: TGTGCCAGCAGCTTAGGGATAGCGGGAGGGCCTACAGATACGCAGTATTTT. Residues: CASSLGIAGGPTDTQYF.

This rearrangement joins TRBV9 to TRBJ2-7; 8 bases align to TRBD1. CDR1 is SGDLS and CDR2 is YYNGEE in the germline V gene. This CDR3 is 15 amino acids long. After removal of 4 bases from V and 0 bases from J, the junction contained 6 bases not matched to a gene. CDR3 amino acids: CASSSGTGNSYEQYF. The CDR3 DNA is TGTGCCAGCAGCTCCGGGACAGGCAACTCCTACGAGCAGTACTTC.

The chain recombines TRBV29-1 with TRBJ2-1; D is ambiguous. With 5 bases removed from V and 7 bases from J, the gap between germline ends came to 6 bases. The CDR3 extends over 10 amino acids. Germline CDR1 SQVTM, CDR2 ANQGSEA. The CDR3 loop reads CSVFHNEQFF. CDR3 nucleotide sequence: TGCAGCGTTTTTCATAATGAGCAGTTCTTC.

This sequence joins TRBV5-1 and TRBJ2-4; possibly TRBD1 for D (6 bases). V was cut by 4 bases and J by 8 bases, with 13 bases left in between. CDR3 size: 13 residues. Germline CDR1 and CDR2: SGHRS and YFSETQ. CDR3 nucleotide sequence: TGCGCCAGCAGCCAGGGACATGAGGACATTCAGTACTTC. Translated: CASSQGHEDIQYF.